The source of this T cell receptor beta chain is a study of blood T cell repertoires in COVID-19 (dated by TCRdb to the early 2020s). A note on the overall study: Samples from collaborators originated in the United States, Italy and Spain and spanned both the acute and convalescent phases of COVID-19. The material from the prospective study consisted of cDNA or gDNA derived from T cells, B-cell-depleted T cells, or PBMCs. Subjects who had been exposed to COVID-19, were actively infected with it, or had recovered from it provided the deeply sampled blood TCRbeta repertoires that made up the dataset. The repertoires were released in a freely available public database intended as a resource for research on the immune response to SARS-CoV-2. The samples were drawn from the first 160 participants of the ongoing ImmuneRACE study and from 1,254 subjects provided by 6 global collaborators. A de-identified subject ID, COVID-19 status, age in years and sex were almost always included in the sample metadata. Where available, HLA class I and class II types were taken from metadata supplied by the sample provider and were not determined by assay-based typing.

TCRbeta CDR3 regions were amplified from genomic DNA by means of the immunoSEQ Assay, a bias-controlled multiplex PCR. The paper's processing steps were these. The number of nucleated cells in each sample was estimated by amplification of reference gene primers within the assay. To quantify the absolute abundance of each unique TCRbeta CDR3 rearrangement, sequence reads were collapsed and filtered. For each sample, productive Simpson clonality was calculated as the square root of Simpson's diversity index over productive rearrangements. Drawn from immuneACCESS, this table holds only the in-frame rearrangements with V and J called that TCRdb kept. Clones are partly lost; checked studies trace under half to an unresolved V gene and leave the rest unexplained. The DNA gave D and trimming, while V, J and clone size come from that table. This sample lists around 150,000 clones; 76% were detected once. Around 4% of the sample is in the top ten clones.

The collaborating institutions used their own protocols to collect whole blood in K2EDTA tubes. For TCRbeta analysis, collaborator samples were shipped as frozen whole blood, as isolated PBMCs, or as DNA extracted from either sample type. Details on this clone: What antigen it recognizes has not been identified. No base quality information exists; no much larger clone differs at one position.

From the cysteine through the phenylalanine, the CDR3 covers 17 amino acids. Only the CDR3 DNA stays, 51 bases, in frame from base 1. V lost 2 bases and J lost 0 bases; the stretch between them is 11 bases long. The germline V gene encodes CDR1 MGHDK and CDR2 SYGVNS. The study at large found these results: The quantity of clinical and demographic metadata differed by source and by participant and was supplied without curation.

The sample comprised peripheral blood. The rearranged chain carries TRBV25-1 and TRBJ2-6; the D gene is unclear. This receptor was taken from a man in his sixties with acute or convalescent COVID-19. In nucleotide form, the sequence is TGTGCCAGCAGTGAAACCCCAGGCGACTCTGGGGCCAACGTCCTGACTTTC. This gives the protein CASSETPGDSGANVLTF.